The clone carrying this T cell receptor (beta chain) was observed a few times. The record originates from a study of blood T cell repertoires in COVID-19. The CDR3 totals 17 residues. V lost 5 bases and J lost 4, with 24 bases in between. The germline CDR1 and CDR2 sequences are SGHKS and YYEKEE (reference sequence). The method was immunoSEQ multiplex PCR; TCRdb's version includes in-frame clones alone and lacks a portion of them. The sample lists roughly 150,000 clones; over 80% were seen once. Sequenced input: peripheral blood. The TCR sequence derives from an elderly woman with active or convalescent COVID-19. V usage is TRBV5-5 and J usage is TRBJ1-1; a weak D match, TRBD1 (5 bases). CDR3 protein: CASSSGGGEIWGTEAFF. DNA of the CDR3: TGTGCCAGCAGTTCCGGAGGAGGGGAGATATGGGGCACTGAAGCTTTCTTT.